This T cell receptor (beta chain) was identified in a study of cytomegalovirus exposure and HLA in healthy donors. Study-wide results and caveats: TCR beta V segments were, for the most part, productive about 87% or about 30% of the time in an earlier analysis. Excluded were some V segments that proved indistinguishable, including TRBV6-2 and TRBV6-3. As was reported, the HLA-A and HLA-B alleles of most subjects were accurately predicted from TCR beta sequences. Confirmation in vitro established that a few CMV-associated chains were specific for CMV antigens.

In the case of this clone: Antigen: not known.

V was clipped by 2 bases and J by 5 bases, with 9 bases between them. CDR1 and CDR2 from the germline V gene are SGHVS and FNYEAQ. The CDR3 spans 13 residues. Vbeta (60) and Jbeta (13) primers were used in the PCR. This table comes from immunoSEQ multiplex PCR, and its TCRdb copy is limited to in-frame clones, with some not included. The sample has under 200,000 clones, around 84% seen once. This receptor was identified in a man aged 50-59 years in good health and CMV-seropositive. The V call is TRBV7-6, the J call TRBJ2-5; D is perhaps TRBD2 (5 bases). Source material: PBMCs. CDR3 sequence: CASSLRLTETQYF. In DNA form, the CDR3 reads TGTGCCAGCAGCTTACGACTAACGGAGACCCAGTACTTC.